The entry below describes one TCR beta chain. No antigen is known for it. CD4+ cell separation produced CD45RA+ naive and CD45RA-negative memory subsets. The data were obtained in a study of shared clonotypes between healthy human individuals. Looking at the study overall: A donor's plate count was three for CD4 naive and three for CD4 memory; CD8 naive had two and CD8 memory one. Points from the study as a whole: Rarefaction showed sorted-subset sequencing was incomplete despite large depth.

Original data processing: Without quality scores, immunoSEQ junctional reads could not be filtered like full-length reads. Here immunoSEQ multiplex PCR was the method, and the copy in TCRdb shows in-frame clones only, minus some. For V, J and clone size, that table is used; D and trimming come from the DNA. Altogether about 600,000 clones are present, around 97% being singletons, with the ten largest covering about 0.057%. The CDR3 runs 15 residues. V lost 0 bases and J 5 bases, leaving 12 bases between the germline ends. CDR1 is SEHNR and CDR2 is FQNEAQ in the germline V gene (reference sequence). The sequence was obtained from a woman aged 25 to 39 in good health. The chain recombines TRBV7-9 with TRBJ2-3; tentatively, D is TRBD1 or TRBD2 (5 bases each). The specimen sequenced was naive CD4+ T cells sorted from blood. Subset defined: CD45RA+ positively selected. CDR3 coding DNA: TGTGCCAGCAGCTTAGCGGGACCGGCGGGAGATACGCAGTATTTT. Translating it yields CASSLAGPAGDTQYF.